This T cell receptor beta chain was recorded in a study of CD8+ T cells in alopecia areata. Study results and limitations: Compared with normal scalp, lesional scalp had higher clonality and more expanded CD8+ clones. When scalp samples are sequenced, resident alphabeta T cells of normal skin are also captured. Between patients, shared TCR sequences were less clear than in mice. This was possibly due in part to HLA diversity in the patient population.

RNA extraction and reverse transcription yielded cDNA as sequencing template. The protocol was immunoSEQ multiplex PCR, while the TCRdb copy is restricted to in-frame clones and leaves out a portion. The sample contains some 110,000 clones, 55% to 70% of which appear only once. This clone came up a few times. Its matching antigen is unknown. The V end lost 0 bases, the J end lost 1 base, and 9 bases lay between the germline ends. The V gene's germline CDR1 is MGHRA and CDR2 YSYEKL. CDR3 length: 15 amino acids. The receptor's source is a human donor in good health. The chain has TRBV4-1 and TRBJ1-1; D gene uncertain. Input material: CD4+ T cells sorted from blood. The CDR3 DNA is TGCGCCAGCAGCCAAGAGGGCCGAGGGAACACTGAAGCTTTCTTT. Protein sequence: CASSQEGRGNTEAFF.